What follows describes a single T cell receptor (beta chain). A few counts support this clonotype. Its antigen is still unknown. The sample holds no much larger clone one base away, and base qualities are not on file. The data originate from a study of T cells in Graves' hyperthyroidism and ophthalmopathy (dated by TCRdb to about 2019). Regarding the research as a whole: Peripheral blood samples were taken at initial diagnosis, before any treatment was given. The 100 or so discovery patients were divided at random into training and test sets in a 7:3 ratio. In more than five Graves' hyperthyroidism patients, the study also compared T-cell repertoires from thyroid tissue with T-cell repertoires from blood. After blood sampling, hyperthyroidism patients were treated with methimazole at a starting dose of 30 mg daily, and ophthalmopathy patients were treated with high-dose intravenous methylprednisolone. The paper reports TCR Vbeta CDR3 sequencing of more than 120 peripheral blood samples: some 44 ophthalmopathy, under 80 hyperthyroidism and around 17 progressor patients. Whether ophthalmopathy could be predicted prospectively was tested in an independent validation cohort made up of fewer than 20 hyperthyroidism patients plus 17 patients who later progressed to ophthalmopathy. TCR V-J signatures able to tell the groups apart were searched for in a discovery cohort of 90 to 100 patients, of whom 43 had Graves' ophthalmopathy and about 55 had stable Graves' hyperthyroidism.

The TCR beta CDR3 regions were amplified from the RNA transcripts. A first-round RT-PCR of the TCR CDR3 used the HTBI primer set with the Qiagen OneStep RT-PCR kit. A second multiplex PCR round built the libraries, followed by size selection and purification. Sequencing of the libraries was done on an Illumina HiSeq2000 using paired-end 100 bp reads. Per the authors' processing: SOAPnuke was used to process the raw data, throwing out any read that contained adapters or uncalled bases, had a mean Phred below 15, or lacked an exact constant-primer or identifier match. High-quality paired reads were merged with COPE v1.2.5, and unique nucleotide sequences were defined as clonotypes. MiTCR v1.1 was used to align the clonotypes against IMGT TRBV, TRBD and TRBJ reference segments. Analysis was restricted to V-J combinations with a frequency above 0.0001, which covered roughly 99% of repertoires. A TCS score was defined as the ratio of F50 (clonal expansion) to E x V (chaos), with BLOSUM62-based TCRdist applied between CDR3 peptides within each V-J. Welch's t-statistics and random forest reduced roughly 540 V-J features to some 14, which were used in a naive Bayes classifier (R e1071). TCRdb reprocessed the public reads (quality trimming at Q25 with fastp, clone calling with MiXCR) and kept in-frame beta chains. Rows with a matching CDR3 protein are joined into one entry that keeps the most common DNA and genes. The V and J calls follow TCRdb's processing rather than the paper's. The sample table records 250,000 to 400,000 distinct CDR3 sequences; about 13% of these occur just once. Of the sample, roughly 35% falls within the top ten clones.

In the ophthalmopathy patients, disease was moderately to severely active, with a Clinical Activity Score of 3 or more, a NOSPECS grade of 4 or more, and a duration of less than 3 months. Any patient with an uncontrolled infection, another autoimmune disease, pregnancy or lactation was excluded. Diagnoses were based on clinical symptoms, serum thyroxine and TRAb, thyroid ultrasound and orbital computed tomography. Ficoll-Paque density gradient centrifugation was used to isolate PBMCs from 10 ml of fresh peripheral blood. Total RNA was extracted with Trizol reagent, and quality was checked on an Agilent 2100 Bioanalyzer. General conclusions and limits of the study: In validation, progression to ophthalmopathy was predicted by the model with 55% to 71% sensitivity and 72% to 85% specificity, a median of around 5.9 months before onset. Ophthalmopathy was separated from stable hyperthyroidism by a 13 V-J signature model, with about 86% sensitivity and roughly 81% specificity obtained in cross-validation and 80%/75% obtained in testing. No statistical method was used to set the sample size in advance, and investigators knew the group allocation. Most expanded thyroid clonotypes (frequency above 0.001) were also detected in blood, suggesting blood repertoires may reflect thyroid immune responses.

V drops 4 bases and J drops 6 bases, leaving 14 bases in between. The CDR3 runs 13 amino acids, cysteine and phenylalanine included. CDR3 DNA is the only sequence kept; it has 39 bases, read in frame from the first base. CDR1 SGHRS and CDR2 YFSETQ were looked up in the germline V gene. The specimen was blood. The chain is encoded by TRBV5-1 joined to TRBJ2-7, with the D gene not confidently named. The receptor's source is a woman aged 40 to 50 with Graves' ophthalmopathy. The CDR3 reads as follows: CASSGVGLLEQYF. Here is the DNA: TGCGCCAGCAGCGGTGTAGGGCTTCTCGAGCAGTACTTC.